This is a list of T cell receptor beta chains from one sample in a study of blood T cell repertoires in COVID-19. Here immunoSEQ multiplex PCR was the method, and the copy in TCRdb shows in-frame clones only, minus some. The sample lists more than 250,000 clones, roughly 86% occurring once. Input material: peripheral blood. These receptors were taken from a man aged 18 to 35 with active or convalescent COVID-19. Both conserved end residues are part of each CDR3. D genes are given only for firm matches.

j_call,d_call,v_call,cdr3_length,cdr3_nt,cdr3_aa
TRBJ2-2,TRBD1,TRBV9,18,TGTGCCAGCAGCCCAGCCCCACAGGGGGCGCTCAGTGGCGGGGAGCTGTTTTTT,CASSPAPQGALSGGELFF
TRBJ2-1,TRBD2,TRBV18,17,TGTGCCAGCTCACCAGTCACTAGCGGGAGTTTAGTAAATGAGCAGTTCTTC,CASSPVTSGSLVNEQFF
TRBJ1-6,NA,TRBV28,15,TGTGCCAGCAGATCCAGGATTTCCCAGGATTCACCCCTCCACTTT,CASRSRISQDSPLHF
TRBJ1-1,NA,TRBV14,13,TGTGCCAGCAGCCGCGGGAGGAACACTGAAGCTTTCTTT,CASSRGRNTEAFF
TRBJ1-2,TRBD1,TRBV6-5,14,TGTGCCAGCAAGACAGGGCGGTCAGCTTATGGCTACACCTTC,CASKTGRSAYGYTF
TRBJ2-7,NA,TRBV3-1/TRBV3-2,13,TGTGCCAGCAGCGGCAGCGCACTTTACGAGCAGTACTTC,CASSGSALYEQYF
TRBJ2-6,TRBD1,TRBV6-2/TRBV6-3,17,TGTGCCAGCAGCCCTTTGACAGGGCCCTCTGGGGCCAACGTCCTGACTTTC,CASSPLTGPSGANVLTF
TRBJ1-6,NA,TRBV19,13,TGTGCCAGTAGTTCCGACACAGGGCGACCCCTCCACTTT,CASSSDTGRPLHF
TRBJ2-1,TRBD2,TRBV7-3,20,TGTGCCAGCAGCTTAGGTTTCGGACTAGCGGGAGGGGCCTCCTACAATGAGCAGTTCTTC,CASSLGFGLAGGASYNEQFF
TRBJ1-1,NA,TRBV5-1,11,TGCGCCAGCAGCTTCGGGATTGAAGCTTTCTTT,CASSFGIEAFF